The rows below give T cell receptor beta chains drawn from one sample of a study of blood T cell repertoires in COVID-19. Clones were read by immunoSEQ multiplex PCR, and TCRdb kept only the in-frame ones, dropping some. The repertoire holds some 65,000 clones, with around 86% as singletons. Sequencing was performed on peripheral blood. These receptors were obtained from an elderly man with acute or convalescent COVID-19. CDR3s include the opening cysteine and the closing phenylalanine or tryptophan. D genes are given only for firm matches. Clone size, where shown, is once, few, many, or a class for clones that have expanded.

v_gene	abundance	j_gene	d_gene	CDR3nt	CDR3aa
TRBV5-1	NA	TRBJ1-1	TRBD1	TGCGCCAGCAGCTTGCAGGGGGCACAGGGATCCACTGAAGCTTTCTTT	CASSLQGAQGSTEAFF
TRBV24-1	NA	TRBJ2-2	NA	TGTGCCACCCAGGGGTTGAACACCGGGGAGCTGTTTTTT	CATQGLNTGELFF
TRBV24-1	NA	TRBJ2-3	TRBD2	TGTGCCACCAGTGGTACTAGCGGGAGAAGGCAGGATACGCAGTATTTT	CATSGTSGRRQDTQYF
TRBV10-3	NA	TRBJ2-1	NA	TGTGCCATCAGTGAACAGGGAAACAATGAGCAGTTCTTC	CAISEQGNNEQFF
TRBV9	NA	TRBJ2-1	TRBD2	TGTGCCAGCAGCGTAGGGACTAGGCTTGGTAATGAGCAGTTCTTC	CASSVGTRLGNEQFF
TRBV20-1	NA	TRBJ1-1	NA	TGCAGTGCTAGTGGAGACAGGATGAGCGCTTTCTTT	CSASGDRMSAFF
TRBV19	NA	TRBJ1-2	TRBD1	TGTGCCAGTAGTATTCAGGGGGCTTTCTATGGCTACACCTTC	CASSIQGAFYGYTF
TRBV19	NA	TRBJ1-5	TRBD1	TGTGCCAGTACCGGGACAGGGGGCGGAGAGCAGCCCCAGCATTTT	CASTGTGGGEQPQHF
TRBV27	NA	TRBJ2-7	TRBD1	TGTGCCAGCAGTTTAGCAGGGGGTAACGAGCAGTACTTC	CASSLAGGNEQYF
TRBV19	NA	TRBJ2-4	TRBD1	TGTGCCAGTAGCCCCAGGGGGTCCTTAGGAAACATTCAGTACTTC	CASSPRGSLGNIQYF
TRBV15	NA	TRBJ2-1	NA	TGTGCCACCAGCAGAGGAGCTAAAAATGAGCAGTTCTTC	CATSRGAKNEQFF
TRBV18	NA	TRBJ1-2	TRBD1	TGTGCCAGCTCACCTATGGGACAGGGCCCCTATGGCTACACCTTC	CASSPMGQGPYGYTF
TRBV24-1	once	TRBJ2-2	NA	TGTGCCACCAGTGCTCGGGGGTTTGACACCGGGGAGCTGTTTTTT	CATSARGFDTGELFF
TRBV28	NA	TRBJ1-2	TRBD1	TGTGCCAGCAGTACAGGGGGCGCGGGAGGAACTGGCTACACCTTC	CASSTGGAGGTGYTF
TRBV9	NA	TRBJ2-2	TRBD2	TGTGCCAGCAGCCCGGGACTAGCGGAAACCGGGGAGCTGTTTTTT	CASSPGLAETGELFF
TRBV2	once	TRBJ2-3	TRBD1	TGTGCCAGCACGGGACAGGGGGCAGATACGCAGTATTTT	CASTGQGADTQYF
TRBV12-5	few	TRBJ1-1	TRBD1	TGTGCTAGTGGTTTGGTACAGGGACAGGGAGGTGAAGCTTTCTTT	CASGLVQGQGGEAFF
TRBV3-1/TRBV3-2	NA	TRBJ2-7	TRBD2	TGTGCCAGCAGTCCATCGGCGGGAGGTGCCTACGAGCAGTACTTC	CASSPSAGGAYEQYF
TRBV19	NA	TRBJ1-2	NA	TGTGCCAGTAGTATATCGGATAGACACTACACCTTC	CASSISDRHYTF
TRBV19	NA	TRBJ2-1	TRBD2	TGTGCCAGTACCTCACTAACTAGCGGGAGGGTGGATGAGCAGTTCTTC	CASTSLTSGRVDEQFF
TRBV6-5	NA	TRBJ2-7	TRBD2	TGTGCCAGCAGTTACTCGTTCCTCTCCGGGGGGTACGAGCAGTACTTC	CASSYSFLSGGYEQYF
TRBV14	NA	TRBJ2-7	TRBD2	TGTGCCAGCAGGGCGGGGGGCTCCTACGAGCAGTACTTC	CASRAGGSYEQYF
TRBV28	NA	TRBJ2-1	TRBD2	TGTGCCAGCAGTTTACGGAAACTAGCGACCTCCTACAATGAGCAGTTCTTC	CASSLRKLATSYNEQFF
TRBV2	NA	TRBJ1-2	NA	TGTGCCAGCAGTGAGCCAGGGGACGGCTACACCTTC	CASSEPGDGYTF